This TCR beta chain was identified in a study of beta chain features in type 1 diabetes. Regarding the study as a whole: VDJ junctions sequenced from type 1 diabetes patients showed fewer insertions and more deletions.

A sort by CD45RO/CCR7/CD25/CD127/CD95/CD27 yielded CD4+ naive, central memory, regulatory and stem cell-like memory cells. Expressed TCRB transcripts were sequenced after all isolated RNA was converted to cDNA. The average output of naive, central memory and regulatory T cell samples was 3.6 million or so reads. Profiling relied on immunoSEQ multiplex PCR, and the TCRdb table lists in-frame clones only, not all of them. Of approximately 300,000 clones listed, more than 9.5% are singletons. Remarks on this clone: The antigen remains undetermined.

This clonotype originated in a woman in her 30s in good health. Sequences were obtained from naive CD4+ T cells from blood.

CDR3 sequence: CASCPAGGDEQFF. Here the CDR3 DNA reads TGCGCCAGCTGTCCGGCGGGAGGGGATGAGCAGTTCTTC. The chain uses TRBV5-1 and TRBJ2-1, with TRBD2 matching 9 bases. With V trimmed by 7 bases and J by 8 bases, 7 bases remained unmatched. There are 13 residues in the CDR3. CDR1 and CDR2 from the germline V gene are SGHRS and YFSETQ.